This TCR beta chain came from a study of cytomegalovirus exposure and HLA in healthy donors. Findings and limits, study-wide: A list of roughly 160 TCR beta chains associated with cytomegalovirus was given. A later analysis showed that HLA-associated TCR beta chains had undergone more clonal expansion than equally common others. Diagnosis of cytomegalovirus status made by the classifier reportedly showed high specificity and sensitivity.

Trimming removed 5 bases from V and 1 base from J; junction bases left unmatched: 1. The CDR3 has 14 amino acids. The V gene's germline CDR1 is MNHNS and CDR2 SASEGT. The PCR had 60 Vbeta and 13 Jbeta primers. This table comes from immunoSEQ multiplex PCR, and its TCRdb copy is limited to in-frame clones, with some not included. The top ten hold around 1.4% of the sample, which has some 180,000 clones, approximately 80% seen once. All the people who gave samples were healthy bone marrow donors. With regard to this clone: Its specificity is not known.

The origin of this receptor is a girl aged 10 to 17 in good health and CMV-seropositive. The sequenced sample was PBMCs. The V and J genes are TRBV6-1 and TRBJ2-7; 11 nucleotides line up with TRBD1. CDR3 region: CASSRDRGSYEQYF. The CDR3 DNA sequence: TGTGCCAGCAGTCGGGACAGGGGGTCCTACGAGCAGTACTTC.